One sample yielded the 10 T cell receptor beta chains listed below, sequenced in a study of T cells after yellow fever vaccination. TCRdb recomputed calls from the 5' RACE reads with MiXCR, one row per CDR3 protein. This sample has approximately 260,000 distinct CDR3 sequences, with 10% to 15% found just once. The specimen was CD4+ T cells sorted from PBMCs, collected 45 days after the yellow fever booster vaccination. These receptor sequences come from a young man who received the YFV17D yellow fever vaccine.

This clonotype turned up a few times. The chain combines TRBV19 with TRBJ2-1; 16 positions agree with TRBD2. This CDR3 spans 18 amino acids. Germline CDR1 reads LNHDA; CDR2 reads SQIVND (reference sequence). With V trimmed by 7 bases and J by 4 bases, 10 bases remained unmatched. CDR3 nucleotides: TGTGCCAGTACCCCGGGACTAGCGGGAGGGTTACCTTACAATGAGCAGTTCTTC. Translated: CASTPGLAGGLPYNEQFF.

This clonotype has a handful of counts. The CDR3 sequence: CASSQFPGADTQYF. In nucleotides, the CDR3 is TGCGCCAGCAGCCAATTCCCGGGCGCAGATACGCAGTATTTT. This chain uses TRBV4-1 with TRBJ2-3; D remains ambiguous. The germline V gene has CDR1 MGHRA and CDR2 YSYEKL. The V gene lost 2 bases and the J gene lost 4 bases, with 10 bases spanning the gap. CDR3 size: 14 residues.

The sample holds a few counts of this clonotype. This chain uses TRBV9 with TRBJ2-3; tentatively, D is TRBD2 (6 bases). This CDR3 contains 14 residues. Trimming shortened V by 0 bases and J by 4 bases, and 9 bases separated the two germline ends. CDR1 is SGDLS, CDR2 YYNGEE, per germline. CDR3 residues: CASSVAGVADTQYF. The CDR3 nucleotides are TGTGCCAGCAGCGTAGCGGGGGTCGCAGATACGCAGTATTTT.

This chain connects TRBV5-1 to TRBJ2-1; 10 nucleotides line up with TRBD2. Germline V CDR1 and CDR2: SGHRS, YFSETQ. The CDR3 is 15 amino acids. V trimming: 4 bases; J trimming: 9 bases; junction bases outside the gene matches: 10. CDR3 residues: CASSVAAGGPPEQFF. CDR3 in DNA: TGCGCCAGCAGCGTGGCAGCGGGAGGGCCCCCTGAGCAGTTCTTC.

There are a few counts of this clonotype. The rearrangement uses TRBV7-2 and TRBJ2-3; 15 nucleotides match TRBD2. CDR1 is SGHTA, CDR2 FQGNSA, per germline. The CDR3 is 16 amino acids. V lost 4 bases and J lost 6; bases outside the gene matches: 5. The CDR3 protein is CASSWGLAGGGDTQYF. The DNA of the CDR3 is TGTGCCAGCAGCTGGGGACTAGCGGGAGGTGGCGATACGCAGTATTTT.

This clonotype came up a few times. The J gene is TRBJ1-5, the V gene TRBV6-1; 7 bases fit TRBD1. Germline trimming cut 6 bases from V and 0 bases from J; bases unmatched to any gene: 5. Germline CDR1 and CDR2: MNHNS and SASEGT. CDR3 length equals 15 residues. DNA of the CDR3: TGTGCCAGCAGAACCACAGGGGATAGCAATCAGCCCCAGCATTTT. Its protein product is CASRTTGDSNQPQHF.

There are many counts of this clonotype. The rearrangement uses TRBV5-1 and TRBJ2-1; D call uncertain. The V gene's germline CDR1 is SGHRS and CDR2 YFSETQ. Between the trimmed V and J ends, which lost 3 bases and 10 bases, there was a span of 14 bases. The CDR3 sequence is 13 residues long. The CDR3 DNA is TGCGCCAGCAGCTCCCCACTGCGCGAGGAGCAGTTCTTC. It is translated as CASSSPLREEQFF. The variable domain in full, with the rest retrieved from reference TRBV5-1 and TRBJ2-1, is KAGVTQTPRYLIKTRGQQVTLSCSPISGHRSVSWYQQTPGQGLQFLFEYFSETQRNKGNFPGRFSGRQFSNSRSEMNVSTLELGDSALYLCASSSPLREEQFFGPGTRLTVL.

This chain joins TRBV7-9 and TRBJ2-3, with TRBD2 matching 7 bases. With 4 bases clipped from V and 5 bases from J, the junction kept 15 bases outside the gene matches. Germline V CDR1 and CDR2: SEHNR, FQNEAQ (reference sequence). CDR3 length: 17 amino acids. The CDR3: CASSSPRPAGKGDTQYF. The CDR3 nucleotides are TGTGCCAGCAGCTCACCTCGTCCAGCGGGAAAGGGAGATACGCAGTATTTT.

The rearrangement uses TRBV20-1 and TRBJ2-7; TRBD2 matches 7 bases. This CDR3 has 15 amino acids. The germline V gene encodes CDR1 DFQATT and CDR2 SNEGSKA (reference sequence). Germline trimming cut 2 bases from V and 0 bases from J; bases unmatched to any gene: 7. The CDR3 sequence is CSARRPGLPSYEQYF. CDR3 coding DNA: TGCAGTGCTAGACGGCCGGGACTACCCTCCTACGAGCAGTACTTC.

The sample holds many counts of this clonotype. CDR3 in amino acids: CSVQIQGAEAFF. The DNA for the CDR3 is TGCAGCGTTCAGATACAGGGTGCTGAAGCTTTCTTT. The chain uses TRBV29-1 and TRBJ1-1, with a possible D match to TRBD1 (6 bases). The ends were cut back, 5 bases at V and 6 bases at J, with 13 bases in the middle. CDR1 is SQVTM, CDR2 ANQGSEA, per germline. This CDR3 comprises 12 residues.